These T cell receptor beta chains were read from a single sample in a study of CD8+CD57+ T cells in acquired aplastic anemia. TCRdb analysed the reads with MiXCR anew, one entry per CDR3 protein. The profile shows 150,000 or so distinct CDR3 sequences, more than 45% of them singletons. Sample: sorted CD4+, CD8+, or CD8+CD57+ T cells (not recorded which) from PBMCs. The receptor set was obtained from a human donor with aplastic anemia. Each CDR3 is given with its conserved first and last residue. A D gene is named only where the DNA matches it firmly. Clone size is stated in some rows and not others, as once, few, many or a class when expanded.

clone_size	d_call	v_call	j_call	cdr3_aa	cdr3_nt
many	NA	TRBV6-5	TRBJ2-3	CASSWARGPTDTQYF	TGTGCCAGCAGTTGGGCCAGGGGACCCACAGATACGCAGTATTTT
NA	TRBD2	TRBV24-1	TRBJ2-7	CATSTSGGREQYF	TGTGCCACCAGTACTAGCGGGGGGCGCGAGCAGTACTTC
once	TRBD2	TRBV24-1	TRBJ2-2	CATSDWTSGWSWHRGAVF	TGTGCCACCAGTGATTGGACTAGCGGGTGGTCGTGGCACCGGGGAGCTGTTTTT
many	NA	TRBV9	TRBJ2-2	CASSVGGGGASGELFF	TGTGCCAGCAGCGTAGGAGGAGGGGGCGCATCCGGGGAGCTGTTTTTT
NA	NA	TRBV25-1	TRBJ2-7	CASRTGTYSYEQYF	TGTGCCAGCAGGACCGGGACCTATTCCTACGAGCAGTACTTC
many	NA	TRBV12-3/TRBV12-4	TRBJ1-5	CASSLVQDSNQPQHF	TGTGCCAGCAGTTTAGTACAGGATAGCAATCAGCCCCAGCATTTT
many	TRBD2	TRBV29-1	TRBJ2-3	CSVKLAGGASTDTQYF	TGCAGCGTTAAACTAGCGGGAGGGGCTAGCACAGATACGCAGTATTTT
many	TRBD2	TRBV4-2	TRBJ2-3	CASSQVSASGSWDTQYF	TGTGCCAGCAGCCAAGTGTCAGCTAGCGGGAGCTGGGATACGCAGTATTTT
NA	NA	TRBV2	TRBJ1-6	CASSEEGQGDSPLHF	TGTGCCAGCAGTGAAGAAGGCCAGGGCGACTCACCCCTCCACTTT
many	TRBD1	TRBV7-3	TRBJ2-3	CASSLLGQGVADTQYF	TGTGCCAGCAGCTTATTGGGACAGGGGGTTGCAGATACGCAGTATTTT
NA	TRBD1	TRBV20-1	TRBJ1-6	CSARADPRTGWESPLHF	TGCAGTGCTAGAGCCGACCCCCGGACAGGGTGGGAATCACCCCTCCACTTT
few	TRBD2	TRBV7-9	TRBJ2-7	CASSTRLAGIHEQYF	TGTGCCAGCAGCACAAGACTAGCGGGGATACACGAGCAGTACTTC
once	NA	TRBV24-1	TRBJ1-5	CATSGGQGYNQPQHF	TGTGCCACCAGTGGGGGTCAGGGGTACAATCAGCCCCAGCATTTT
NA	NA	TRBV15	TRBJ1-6	CATSDLGVDGDYNSPLHF	TGTGCCACCAGCGATCTCGGCGTGGACGGGGACTATAATTCACCCCTCCACTTT
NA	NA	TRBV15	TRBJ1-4	CATGLGLNEKLFF	TGTGCCACCGGGCTGGGACTTAATGAAAAACTGTTTTTT
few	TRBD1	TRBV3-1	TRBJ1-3	CASSLGTVGNTIYF	TGTGCCAGCAGCCTAGGGACAGTTGGAAACACCATATATTTT
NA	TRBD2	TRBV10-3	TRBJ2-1	CAIKGTSGNNEQFF	TGTGCCATCAAAGGGACTAGCGGGAACAATGAGCAGTTCTTC
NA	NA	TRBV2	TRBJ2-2	CASRRQDTGELFF	TGTGCCAGCAGAAGACAGGACACCGGGGAGCTGTTTTTT
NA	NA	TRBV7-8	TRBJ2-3	CASSLGTLGTDTQYF	TGTGCCAGCAGCTTAGGGACCCTCGGCACAGATACGCAGTATTTT
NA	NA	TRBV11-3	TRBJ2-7	CASSGGQGSSEQYF	TGTGCCAGCAGTGGTGGGCAGGGGTCCTCCGAGCAGTACTTC
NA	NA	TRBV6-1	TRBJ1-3	CASSPRTNSGNTIYF	TGTGCCAGCAGTCCTCGGACCAACTCTGGAAACACCATATATTTT
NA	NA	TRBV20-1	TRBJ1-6	CSARETGFSPLHF	TGCAGTGCTAGAGAAACAGGGTTTTCACCCCTCCACTTT
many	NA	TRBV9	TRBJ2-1	CASSVNSVDNEQFF	TGTGCCAGCAGCGTAAATTCCGTCGACAATGAGCAGTTCTTC
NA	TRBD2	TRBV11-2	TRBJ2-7	CASSLDPSGRGVQYF	TGTGCCAGCAGCTTAGACCCTAGCGGGAGAGGAGTGCAGTACTTC
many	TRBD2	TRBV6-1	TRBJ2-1	CASQRGASYNEQFF	TGTGCCAGCCAGCGGGGGGCCTCCTACAATGAGCAGTTCTTC
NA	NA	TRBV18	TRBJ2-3	CASSDLRGLYTQYF	TGTGCCAGCTCAGACCTTCGAGGTTTGTATACGCAGTATTTT
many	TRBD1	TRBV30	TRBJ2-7	CAWTPPGQAYYEQYF	TGTGCCTGGACCCCACCCGGACAGGCCTACTACGAGCAGTACTTC
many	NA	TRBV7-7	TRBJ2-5	CASSLVRGSETQYF	TGTGCTAGCAGCTTAGTTCGGGGTAGTGAGACCCAGTACTTC
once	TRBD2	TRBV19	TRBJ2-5	CASSMGGEVGETQYF	TGTGCCAGTAGTATGGGAGGGGAGGTCGGGGAGACCCAGTACTTC
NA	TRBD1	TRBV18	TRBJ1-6	CASSPQGANSPLHF	TGTGCCAGCTCACCACAGGGGGCCAATTCACCCCTCCACTTT
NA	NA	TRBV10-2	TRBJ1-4	CATKKGQGKEKLFF	TGCGCCACCAAGAAGGGGCAGGGGAAAGAAAAACTGTTTTTT
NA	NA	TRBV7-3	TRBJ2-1	CASSRKGGHEQFF	TGTGCCAGCAGCCGAAAGGGGGGGCATGAGCAGTTCTTC
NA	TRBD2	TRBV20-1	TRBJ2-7	CSAGGTSAYEQYF	TGCAGTGCTGGCGGGACTAGCGCCTACGAGCAGTACTTC
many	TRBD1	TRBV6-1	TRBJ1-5	CASGRDRGGAQHF	TGTGCCAGCGGCAGGGACAGGGGAGGAGCCCAGCATTTT
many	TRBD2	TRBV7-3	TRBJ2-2	CASSLKGVSGRNTGELFF	TGTGCCAGCAGCTTAAAGGGGGTCAGCGGGAGGAACACCGGGGAGCTGTTTTTT
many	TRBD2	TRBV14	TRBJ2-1	CASSQEERGTQFF	TGTGCCAGCAGCCAAGAGGAGCGGGGAACGCAGTTCTTC
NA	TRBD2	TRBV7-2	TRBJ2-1	CTSSLPASGGRNQGPYNEQFF	TGTACCAGCAGCTTGCCCGCTAGCGGAGGAAGGAATCAGGGTCCCTACAATGAGCAGTTCTTC
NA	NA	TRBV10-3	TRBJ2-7	CAIASQGYEQYF	TGTGCCATCGCTTCACAAGGATACGAGCAGTACTTC
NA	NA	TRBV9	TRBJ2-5	CASSEEFRETQYF	TGTGCCAGCAGCGAAGAGTTTCGCGAGACCCAGTACTTC
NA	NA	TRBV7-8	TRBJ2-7	CGSRDSNF	TGTGGCTCTCGAGACAGTAACTTC
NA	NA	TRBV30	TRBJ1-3	CAWTAQSFSGNTIYF	TGTGCCTGGACTGCACAGAGCTTCTCTGGAAACACCATATATTTT
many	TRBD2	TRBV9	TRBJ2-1	CASSPPGAGGLNEQFF	TGTGCCAGCAGCCCCCCAGGAGCGGGAGGCCTAAATGAGCAGTTCTTC
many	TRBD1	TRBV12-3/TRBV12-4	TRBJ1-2	CASSLRGQGITF	TGTGCCAGCAGTTTAAGAGGACAGGGTATCACCTTC
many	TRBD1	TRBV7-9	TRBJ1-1	CASSFPGTGGSEAFF	TGTGCCAGCAGCTTCCCCGGGACAGGGGGCTCTGAAGCTTTCTTT
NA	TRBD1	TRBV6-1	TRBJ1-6	CATSRGQGLPLHF	TGTGCCACCTCTAGGGGACAGGGACTTCCCCTCCACTTT
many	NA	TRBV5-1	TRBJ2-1	CASTPSPSAGDEQFF	TGCGCCAGCACCCCCAGCCCCTCAGCCGGGGATGAGCAGTTCTTC
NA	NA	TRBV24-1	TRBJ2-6	CASSPRQASGANVLTF	TGTGCCAGCAGTCCCAGACAGGCTTCTGGGGCCAACGTCCTGACTTTC
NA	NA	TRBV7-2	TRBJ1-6	CASSSNANSPLHF	TGTGCCAGCAGCTCAAACGCAAATTCACCCCTCCACTTT
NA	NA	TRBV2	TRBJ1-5	CASSGTGGHQPQHF	TGTGCCAGCAGCGGGACCGGGGGGCATCAGCCCCAGCATTTT
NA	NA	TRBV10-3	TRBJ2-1	CAISEQGDEQFF	TGTGCCATCAGTGAGCAGGGTGATGAGCAGTTCTTC
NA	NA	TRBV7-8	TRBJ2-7	CASSSHGGGSNYEQYF	TGTGCCAGCAGCTCCCACGGTGGGGGGAGTAACTACGAGCAGTACTTC
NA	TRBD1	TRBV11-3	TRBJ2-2	CASSSGQGNTGELFF	TGTGCCAGCAGCTCTGGACAGGGTAACACCGGGGAGCTGTTTTTT
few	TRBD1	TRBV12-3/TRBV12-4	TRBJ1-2	CASSYGQGGNYGYTF	TGTGCCAGCAGTTACGGACAGGGGGGAAATTATGGCTACACCTTC
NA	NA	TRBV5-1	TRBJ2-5	CASSLEEGTQYF	TGCGCCAGCAGCTTGGAAGAGGGGACCCAGTACTTC
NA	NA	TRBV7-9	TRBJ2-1	CASSRTAYNEQFF	TGTGCCAGCAGTCGTACGGCGTACAATGAGCAGTTCTTC